These 10 T cell receptor beta chains were sequenced from one sample in a study of blood T cell repertoires in COVID-19. Repertoires were generated with immunoSEQ multiplex PCR, while TCRdb's copy carries only in-frame clones and drops some. The sample has 200,000 to 250,000 clones; more than 75% are singletons. Material for sequencing was peripheral blood. These receptors were obtained from a woman between 70 and 85 years old with active or convalescent COVID-19.

The CDR3 here is CASSSQNNSPLHF. The CDR3 nucleotides read TGTGCCAGCAGCTCGCAGAATAATTCACCCCTCCACTTT. The rearrangement links TRBV7-3 to TRBJ1-6; D is ambiguous. V was trimmed by 4 bases and J by 5 bases, leaving 6 bases between them. Per the germline V gene, CDR1 is SGHTA and CDR2 is FQGTGA. CDR3 length: 13 amino acids.

The V and J genes are TRBV5-8 and TRBJ1-1; D is unclear. V shed 6 bases and J shed 1 base, with 10 bases lying between them. Germline lookup yields CDR1 SGHTS and CDR2 YDEGEE. The CDR3 spans 13 residues. The CDR3 loop reads CASIKQWNTEAFF. CDR3 coding DNA: TGTGCCAGCATCAAACAGTGGAACACTGAAGCTTTCTTT. Complete variable domain (other parts from reference TRBV5-8 and TRBJ1-1): EAGVTQSPTHLIKTRGQQATLRCSPISGHTSVYWYQQALGLGLQFLLWYDEGEERNRGNFPPRFSGRQFPNYSSELNVNALELEDSALYLCASIKQWNTEAFFGQGTRLTVV.

V usage is TRBV5-1 and J usage is TRBJ1-3; D unclear. This CDR3 contains 16 residues. V was pared by 4 bases and J by 0 bases, with 14 bases between. The germline V gene has CDR1 SGHRS and CDR2 YFSETQ. The CDR3 coding sequence is TGCGCCAGCAGCCACTTACCAAAAGACTCTGGAAACACCATATATTTT. Its protein is CASSHLPKDSGNTIYF.

Concerning this clone: Additional DNA sequences in this sample encode the identical CDR3. The CDR3 is CASSLVGDGYTF. The CDR3 coding sequence is TGCGCCAGCAGCTTGGTTGGAGATGGCTACACCTTC. V is TRBV5-1 and J is TRBJ1-2; D remains unclear. The length of the CDR3 is 12 residues. Germline V gene lookup returns CDR1 SGHRS and CDR2 YFSETQ. Deletions cut 0 bases from V and 6 bases from J, with 6 bases between.

This rearrangement joins TRBV5-1 to TRBJ1-3; D gene unclear. The ends were cut back, 7 bases at V and 4 bases at J, with 15 bases in the middle. Germline V gives CDR1 SGHRS, CDR2 YFSETQ. The CDR3 consists of 14 residues. The CDR3 protein is CASAQGGFGNTIYF. DNA of the CDR3: TGCGCCAGCGCCCAAGGCGGTTTCGGAAACACCATATATTTT.

J is TRBJ2-1 and V is TRBV7-2, with D tentatively TRBD2 (6 bases). Germline CDR1 and CDR2: SGHTA and FQGNSA. V was cut by 1 base and J by 5 bases, with 9 bases left in between. The CDR3 is 14 residues long. The CDR3 region has the DNA TGTGCCAGCAGCTTAGAGCGGGCCAACAATGAGCAGTTCTTC. The encoded protein is CASSLERANNEQFF.

The chain joins TRBV6-6 to TRBJ2-1; 9 bases are a match to TRBD2. V gave up 0 bases and J gave up 6 bases; unmatched junction bases: 3. The CDR3 has 15 amino acids. Germline V gene sequence: CDR1 MNHNY, CDR2 SVGAGI (reference sequence). The DNA for the CDR3 is TGTGCCAGCAGTTACTCGGGTAGCGGGGGCAATGAGCAGTTCTTC. Translation gives CASSYSGSGGNEQFF.

The V call is TRBV12-3 or TRBV12-4, the J call TRBJ2-3; 8 nucleotides match TRBD2. The J segment lost 9 bases and the V segment lost 6 bases, leaving 2 bases of the junction unmatched. This CDR3 region has 11 residues. The CDR3 region has the DNA TGTGCCAGCAGCCGGGAGGGGACGCAGTATTTT. Translated, it gives CASSREGTQYF.

The CDR3 DNA reads as TGTGCCAGCAGCTCCTCTAGCGGGCTCGAGCAGTACTTC. This translates into CASSSSSGLEQYF. The chain uses TRBV7-2 and TRBJ2-7; 8 bases map to TRBD2. CDR3 size: 13 residues. J lost 6 bases, V lost 4 bases, and 5 bases had no gene match. Germline CDR1 is SGHTA and CDR2 is FQGNSA.

In the case of this clone: In the same sample, other DNA sequences code for this CDR3. CDR3 sequence reads: CASSGQVNTEAFF. The CDR3 region has the DNA TGTGCCAGCAGTGGACAGGTGAACACTGAAGCTTTCTTT. J is TRBJ1-1 and V is TRBV2, with a possible D match to TRBD1 (6 bases). The germline V and J ends were trimmed by 4 bases and 0 bases, with 6 bases remaining between them. The CDR3 covers 13 residues. CDR1 and CDR2 (germline): SNHLY, FYNNEI. The entire variable domain, with the rest obtained from reference TRBV2 and TRBJ1-1, is as follows: EPEVTQTPSHQVTQMGQEVILRCVPISNHLYFYWYRQILGQKVEFLVSFYNNEISEKSEIFDDQFSVERPDGSNFTLKIRSTKLEDSAMYFCASSGQVNTEAFFGQGTRLTVV.